The present TCR beta chain was sequenced within a study of cytomegalovirus exposure and HLA in healthy donors. PCR used 60 Vbeta primers and 13 Jbeta primers. The data were produced by immunoSEQ multiplex PCR, yet TCRdb's version contains in-frame clones alone and is incomplete. This sample's table has fewer than 85,000 clones. The CDR3 sequence is 14 residues long. Germline V gene lookup returns CDR1 SGHTS and CDR2 YDEGEE. V lost 2 bases and J 6 bases, leaving 9 bases between the germline ends. The sample consisted of PBMCs. The rearrangement joins TRBV5-8 to TRBJ1-6; a weak D match, TRBD1 (6 bases). This TCR was sampled from a man aged 25 to 45 in good health and CMV-seronegative. CDR3 DNA sequence: TGTGCCAGCAGCTTCAGGGGTCCTAATTCACCCCTCCACTTT. The encoded protein is CASSFRGPNSPLHF.